This is a list of T cell receptor beta chains from one sample in a study of shared clonotypes between healthy human individuals. Clones were read by immunoSEQ multiplex PCR, and TCRdb kept only the in-frame ones, dropping some. The sample contains millions of clones, approximately 94% of which appear only once. The specimen was naive CD8+ T cells from PBMCs. These receptors were collected from a man aged 18 to 30 in good health. Some clones in this sample may be carry-over from other donors' samples. Both conserved end residues are part of each CDR3. Each record gives: J gene, V gene, D gene, CDR3 protein. The D gene is left open where the match is weak.

J gene: TRBJ2-7; V gene: TRBV6-1; D gene: TRBD2; CDR3 protein: CASSEGLAFAYEQYF
J gene: TRBJ2-4; V gene: TRBV30; D gene: TRBD2; CDR3 protein: CAWSVGSGANIQYF
J gene: TRBJ2-2; V gene: TRBV6-1; D gene: TRBD1; CDR3 protein: CATPDRGPGELFF
J gene: TRBJ2-3; V gene: TRBV2; D gene: TRBD1; CDR3 protein: CASSGTASTDTQYF
J gene: TRBJ1-5; V gene: TRBV6-6; D gene: .; CDR3 protein: CATAGQKVRTQPQHF
J gene: TRBJ2-3; V gene: TRBV4-3; D gene: TRBD1; CDR3 protein: CASSQDGQGVGTDTQYF
J gene: TRBJ2-7; V gene: TRBV9; D gene: TRBD1; CDR3 protein: CASSAEDRVYEQYF
J gene: .; V gene: TRBV29-1; D gene: .; CDR3 protein: CSVRGDETGTYPYEQYF
J gene: TRBJ1-2; V gene: TRBV7-9; D gene: .; CDR3 protein: CASSSQTSNYGYTF
J gene: TRBJ2-5; V gene: TRBV29-1; D gene: TRBD1; CDR3 protein: CSVGVGTGVQETQYF
J gene: TRBJ1-2; V gene: TRBV7-9; D gene: .; CDR3 protein: CASKGMDGYTF
J gene: TRBJ1-1; V gene: TRBV27; D gene: .; CDR3 protein: CASSLADSNTEAFF
J gene: TRBJ2-1; V gene: TRBV4-3; D gene: TRBD1; CDR3 protein: CASSSARDRGYEQFF
J gene: TRBJ2-1; V gene: TRBV7-2; D gene: TRBD2; CDR3 protein: CASSSTSGRGNEQFF
J gene: TRBJ2-2; V gene: TRBV5-1; D gene: .; CDR3 protein: CASSPIYTVDTGELFF
J gene: TRBJ1-2; V gene: TRBV7-9; D gene: .; CDR3 protein: CASSANLPVGYTF
J gene: TRBJ1-1; V gene: TRBV5-4; D gene: .; CDR3 protein: CASRGKTALNTEAFF
J gene: TRBJ2-7; V gene: TRBV19; D gene: TRBD2; CDR3 protein: CASSTTSGRTYEQYF
J gene: TRBJ2-2; V gene: TRBV27; D gene: .; CDR3 protein: CASSVTPNTGELFF
J gene: TRBJ1-2; V gene: TRBV28; D gene: .; CDR3 protein: CASAKRLEFDYGYTF